The source of this TCR beta chain is a study of T-cell memory formation after mild COVID-19. Study-wide context: In these data, TCR clusters were largely donor specific.

About this clonotype: The antigen is undetermined.

TCR alpha and TCR beta cDNA libraries carrying sample barcodes and UMIs were produced by 5'RACE using constant-segment primers. TCRdb re-called the 5' RACE reads with MiXCR, one entry per CDR3 protein. Of approximately 400,000 distinct CDR3 sequences listed, roughly 18% are singletons. V lost 3 bases to trimming and J lost 4 bases, with 13 bases between them. The germline CDR1 and CDR2 sequences are SEHNR and FQNEAQ (reference sequence). The CDR3 consists of 14 residues. Study-wide results and limits: Clones shrinking from day 15 to 85 showed even CD4/CD8 mixes; later expanders tilted CD4+. Pre-infection memory harbored some responding clones, suggesting cross-reactive memory joined.

What was sequenced was PBMCs or a T cell subset sorted from them (not recorded which). This TCR was recovered from a man aged 18 to 35 who had mild COVID-19 (a few samples of this study predate the infection). Cell type and time point are not known. The rearrangement links TRBV7-9 to TRBJ2-7, with D uncertain. CDR3 bases: TGTGCCAGCAGCTTGTCTGGGAACCTATACGAGCAGTACTTC. Translated: CASSLSGNLYEQYF.